This T cell receptor (beta chain) comes out of a study of early T cells in non-severe SARS-CoV-2 infection. The CDR3 is 13 amino acids. The V gene end was trimmed by 6 bases and the J gene end by 7 bases; junction bases not matched to a gene: 7. Germline CDR1 SEHNR, CDR2 FQNEAQ (reference sequence). The table lists this clonotype with a few counts. TCRdb processed the 5' RACE reads anew with MiXCR; each CDR3 protein has one entry. This table holds tens of thousands of distinct CDR3 sequences, approximately 5.5% found once. The sequence was collected from an adult who was a healthcare worker with PCR-confirmed SARS-CoV-2 infection or an uninfected control (not recorded which). The rearrangement joins TRBV7-9 to TRBJ1-2; 8 bases align to TRBD1. Sequenced material: whole blood. The CDR3 spells CASRQTGVAGYTF. In nucleotides, the CDR3 is TGTGCCAGCAGGCAGACAGGGGTCGCTGGCTACACCTTC.